What follows describes a single TCR beta chain. This clonotype has just a few counts. Its binding antigen is unknown. One base away there is no much larger clone; base qualities are not given. V was cut back by 5 bases and J by 9 bases, leaving a gap of 24 bases between them. The CDR3 runs 16 amino acids, cysteine and phenylalanine included. Just the 48-base CDR3 DNA is kept, in frame starting at base 1. From the germline V gene, CDR1 is MNHEY and CDR2 is SVGAGI. Only healthy Caucasian donors were included. Three pairs of female monozygotic twins, all aged roughly 18 to 29 years, were included in the twin cohort. Peripheral blood mononuclear cells were used as the source from which RNA for TCR libraries was isolated. The data were taken from a study of identical twins listed by TCRdb under 2016. For the wider study: To test whether fetal clonotypes persist, this study deep-sequenced TCR alpha and beta repertoires from monozygotic twins, from unrelated adults of various ages, and from cord blood. To rule out contamination, the twin experiments were replicated at different times with different library preparation protocols.

The study at large found these results: Excess twin sharing in beta out-of-frame sequences was weaker because fewer shared sequences lowered the signal-to-noise ratio. Compared with coincidental sharing between unrelated individuals, out-of-frame TCR alpha sequences shared between twins had an excess of sequences with low generation probability. Because the same donors could not be followed over many years, the conclusions depended on cross-sectional statistical analysis. Invariant T cells such as MAIT and iNKT could partly confound zero-insertion analyses, though diverse VJ usage argued against this for most clonotypes. Abundant cord blood beta clonotypes had fewer insertions, young adult naive repertoires showed a similar but weaker trend, and memory repertoires showed no such trend. In monozygotic twins, recombination models systematically underestimated out-of-frame TCR alpha sharing, but the models matched the sharing seen between unrelated individuals.

Libraries were built with 5' RACE. The data were produced on an Illumina HiSeq 2000. A universal primer binding site was introduced by template switching, and a unique molecular identifier was present in the final cDNA, enabling accurate counting of TCR cDNA molecules. Specific primers in the conserved constant-segment region were used to synthesize first-strand cDNA for the TCR alpha and beta chains. To control for contamination, every cDNA library was double barcoded, receiving both a SMART-Mk sample barcode and Illumina barcodes. Two successive PCR steps introduced TruSeq adapter sequences along with Illumina sample barcodes. TCR alpha and beta cDNA libraries were sequenced on the Illumina HiSeq platform with custom primers. In the source study's methods: MiGEC was used to process raw reads and extract unique molecular identifiers, and MiXCR was used to find CDR3 positions. For each individual, recombination models were inferred using an EM algorithm with the repgenHMM and IGoR tools. The analysis of shared clonotypes was done with the tcR package in R, with sharing normalized by the product of cloneset sizes. To study raw recombination without the effects of thymic and clonal selection, out-of-frame nonproductive sequences were analyzed. TCRdb handled the public reads itself, with Q25 trimming in fastp and clone calling in MiXCR, and kept productive beta chains. Each record represents a unique CDR3 protein, reported with the most common genes and DNA among its rows. The V and J calls and clone size come from TCRdb's table, not from the authors' own analysis. Counted in this sample were roughly 700,000 distinct CDR3 sequences; 8.6% of them appeared once. Of the sample, 0.85% to 1% is held by the ten largest clones.

This sample also belongs to another study, concerning yellow fever vaccine responses in identical twins. Reported in the second study: According to the authors, in identical twins the way T cells responded to vaccination appeared partly convergent and partly personalized. The study precisely tracked vaccine-responding T cell clones in identical twins.

The rearranged chain carries TRBV6-5 and TRBJ2-3; the D gene remains uncertain. What was sequenced was PBMCs. The receptor's source is a woman under 30 in good health. For the CDR3, the sequence is CASSHPSAEVTETQYF. The DNA sequence is TGTGCCAGCAGTCACCCCTCGGCAGAGGTGACTGAGACGCAGTATTTT.